This entry is about one TCR beta chain. The antigen remains undetermined. PCR was performed using 60 Vbeta and 13 Jbeta primers. Clones were sequenced by immunoSEQ multiplex PCR, and TCRdb holds only the in-frame ones, with some missing. Of about 160,000 clones listed, 70% to 90% were seen once; the top ten hold 0.85% to 1%. This sample stems from a study of cytomegalovirus exposure and HLA in healthy donors. Findings and limits, study-wide: Segments of the TCR beta V type were, in most cases, productive about 90% or about 30% of the time in an earlier analysis. In a later analysis, donors in an Asian-associated ancestry cluster reportedly had fewer N-insertions in productive TCRs than the cohort mean. Across donors, most TCRs were seen rarely, yet some public ones were widespread. What a later analysis showed was that several of the most significant clusters appeared linked to common viral pathogens.

Per the germline V gene, CDR1 is SGHAT and CDR2 is FQNNGV. Trimming removed 1 base from V and 1 base from J, with 16 bases in between. The CDR3 extends over 17 amino acids. The sequence derives from a woman between 25 and 40 years old in good health and CMV-seronegative. The J gene is TRBJ1-1, the V gene TRBV11-2, with D possibly matching TRBD1 (5 bases). Source material: PBMCs. CDR3 in amino acids: CASSLVPGGGGNTEAFF. The CDR3 nucleotides are TGTGCCAGCAGCTTAGTTCCCGGGGGTGGTGGGAACACTGAAGCTTTCTTT.